This TCR beta chain was identified in a study of blood T cells in healthy people across ages (dated by TCRdb to the mid-2010s). As for the study more broadly: In model experiments, roughly one uniquely barcoded TCR beta cDNA molecule per two T cells was captured by template switching. To avoid experimental bias, donors of different ages were spread randomly across the sequencing lanes. Using the same blood draw, the study looked at two additional independent replicas of 1 million unique cDNA reads for two donors, one aged 18 to 30 and the other aged 80 or older. The study measured age-related changes in TCR beta repertoire diversity using deep sequencing normalized with unique cDNA molecular identifiers. The donors were divided into four age groups: young (average around 16 years), middle-aged (around 41), aged (approximately 62) and long-lived (82). Points the paper makes about the study in general: As age increased, observed TCR beta diversity per million T cells dropped in a roughly linear way, and a significant reduction was already evident by age 40. Because profiling used bulk unsorted PBMCs, naive and antigen-experienced compartments could not be compared conclusively. Compared with the aged group, more naive CD4+ T cells, fewer expanded clones and increased TCR diversity were shown by the long-lived group, suggesting age selection. Because the CMV infection status of the donors was unknown, age-related changes in expanded clonotypes may potentially have been confounded. There was a strong correlation between observed TCR beta diversity and the percentage of naive T cells measured by flow cytometry. Total diversity estimates from one million sequenced T cells were considered lower bounds and underestimates.

The library relied on 5' RACE. Sequencing instrument: Illumina HiSeq 2500. A second about 7 to 11 cycle PCR used a sample-barcoded 5' primer and a J-beta primer mix. Each TCR beta cDNA molecule received a unique molecular identifier from a template-switch 5' adaptor carrying 12 random nucleotides. Each sample yielded at least 2.5 million CDR3-containing paired-end reads. First-strand cDNA synthesis was performed from all RNA using the Mint cDNA synthesis kit, with priming by a TRBC-specific oligonucleotide. After uracil-DNA glycosylase treatment, a first 18-cycle PCR used universal primers M1SS and BC2_uni_R on all cDNA. The paper's data handling went like this. Normalization of each sample was performed by random selection of 1 million high-quality reads, each carrying a distinct molecular identifier. Instead of being binned into consensus sequences, reads that shared molecular identifiers were thrown out. MiTCR, run with a Q25 quality threshold and the strictest error-elimination algorithm, handled CDR3 identification, clonotype clustering and error correction. Lower-bound total TCR beta diversity was estimated with a nonparametric unseen species model using Euler transformation. TCRdb reprocessed the public reads (quality trimming at Q25 with fastp, clone calling with MiXCR) and kept in-frame beta chains. Identical CDR3 protein sequences are pooled into one entry, listed with their most common genes and DNA. Here the V and J calls rest on TCRdb's processing, not on the authors' analysis. Here the sample has around 790,000 distinct CDR3 sequences; around 43% occur a single time. Of the sample, under 20% falls within the top ten clones.

Comment on this clonotype: The clone's antigen remains unknown. No qualities accompany the bases; no much larger clone lies one base away.

Systemically healthy Caucasian individuals from Russia, 39 in total and aged about 6 to 95 years, were included as donors. Approximately 9.7 milliliters of peripheral blood were drawn from each donor into EDTA-treated Vacutainer tubes. Ficoll-Paque density-gradient centrifugation was used to isolate PBMCs, with at least 6.5 million per sample. Trizol reagent was used to extract total RNA from PBMCs, with at least 5.5 micrograms per sample. For every donor, flow cytometry on a PBMC aliquot measured the percentage of naive CD45RAhigh/CD27high T cells. This sequence was found in a man aged 60 to 75 in good health. Sample: blood.

The DNA reads TGTGCCAGCAGCTTAAGTATCAGATACAATGAGCAGTTCTTC. The resulting protein is CASSLSIRYNEQFF. This sequence uses TRBV7-9 and TRBJ2-1; no confident D gene assignment can be made. From the germline V gene (reference sequence), CDR1 is SEHNR and CDR2 is FQNEAQ. The CDR3, cysteine through phenylalanine, is 14 amino acids long. Only the CDR3 DNA stays, 42 bases, in frame from base 1. V is cut by 2 bases and J by 4 bases, and the space between the germline ends is 9 bases.